This T cell receptor beta chain was found in a study of OX40 agonist ivuxolimab in advanced cancers. Whole-study context: Among those enrolled, mean age was about 63 years (range about 23 to 80) and 82.7% were male. Three patients, one with hepatocellular carcinoma and two with cutaneous melanoma, achieved partial responses. Study-level results: At 0.1 to 3.0 mg/kg, CD4+ and CD8+ blood T cells expanded clonally by week 6.

In regard to this clone: Its antigen is unidentified.

Generated by immunoSEQ multiplex PCR, the TCRdb table keeps only in-frame clones and is missing some. The sample carries 12,000 to 15,000 clones, 87% recorded once. The germline V gene encodes CDR1 LGHNA and CDR2 YNFKEQ. The J segment lost 3 bases and the V segment lost 4 bases, leaving 2 bases of the junction unmatched. CDR3 size: 15 residues. This specimen consisted of CD4+ or CD8+ T cells sorted from blood, obtained in a trial of the OX40 agonist ivuxolimab. The gene calls are TRBV4-2 and TRBJ2-5, with 13 bases fitting TRBD2. The receptor was isolated from an adult with an advanced solid tumor such as melanoma, head and neck, liver or kidney cancer. The CDR3 reads CASSPGTSGEETQYF. In DNA, the CDR3 is TGTGCCAGCAGCCCCGGGACTAGCGGGGAAGAGACCCAGTACTTC.